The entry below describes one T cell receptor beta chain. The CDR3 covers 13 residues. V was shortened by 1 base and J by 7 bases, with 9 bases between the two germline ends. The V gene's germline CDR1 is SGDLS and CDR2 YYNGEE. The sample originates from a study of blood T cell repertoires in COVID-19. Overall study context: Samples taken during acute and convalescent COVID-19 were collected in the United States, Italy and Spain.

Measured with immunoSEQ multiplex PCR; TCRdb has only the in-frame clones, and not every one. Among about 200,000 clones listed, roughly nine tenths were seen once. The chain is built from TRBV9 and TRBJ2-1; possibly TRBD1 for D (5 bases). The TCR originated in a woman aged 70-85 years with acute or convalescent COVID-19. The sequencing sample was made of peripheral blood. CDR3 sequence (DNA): TGTGCCAGCAGCGTACTAGGGGAAAATGAGCAGTTCTTC. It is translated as CASSVLGENEQFF.